This TCR beta chain came from a study of read filtering for tumor transcriptome and immune sequencing (dated by TCRdb to the early 2020s). Regarding the complete study: The cohort was composed of approximately 16 male and 14 female patients, with a mean age of approximately 66 years and an age range of roughly 40 to 85. Using the same bone marrow samples, the study compared TCR repertoires obtained by targeted immune repertoire sequencing with those obtained by bulk whole-transcriptome sequencing. Under revised international staging, about 8 patients fell into R-ISS I, approximately 15 into R-ISS II and about 7 into R-ISS III. TCR-region mapped reads per sample ranged from about 4 to 11 million with IR-seq versus only roughly 75 to 1273 with RNA-seq. Whole-transcriptome libraries were prepared with the TruSeq RNA Access Library Prep Kit after DNase treatment. As a main aim, a read-filtering strategy for immune repertoire data was addressed, with the specific question being whether clonotypes supported by a single read should be removed.

According to the germline V gene (reference sequence), CDR1 reads LGHDT and CDR2 reads YNNKEL. The junction carries 13 bases between V and J, which are trimmed by 4 bases and 7 bases respectively. There are 13 amino acids in the CDR3, from cysteine to phenylalanine inclusive. Only CDR3 DNA remains: 39 bases, in frame from the first base. Every patient had bone marrow sampled at the time of active disease. Ficoll-Hypaque density gradient centrifugation was used to isolate bone marrow mononuclear cells. Myeloma plasma cells were removed and CD138-negative cells were collected by negative selection after labeling with CD138 magnetic microbeads on a MACS separator. Flow cytometry with CD138 antibodies on an Attune NxT was used to check how pure the isolated cells were. TRIzol reagent was used to extract total RNA, and a NanoDrop spectrophotometer was used to quantify the extracted RNA. Paired RNA-seq and IR-seq were performed on each patient's CD138-negative bone marrow sample.

General conclusions and limits of the study: Single-read clonotypes made up about four fifths of clonotypes but approximately 3.5% of total reads in IR-seq, and under 75% of clonotypes and 40% to 50% of reads in RNA-seq. Removing single-read clonotypes increased the correlation between IR-seq and RNA-seq shared clonotype proportions. IR-seq captured clonotypes at much higher depth and more reliably than RNA-seq, and smaller IR-seq throughput sufficed to identify most shared clonotypes. The sorted CD138-negative fraction was not purified T cells but a mixed bone marrow immune population.

Remarks on this clonotype: What this receptor recognizes is not known. It has no much larger one-base neighbor in the sample; base qualities were not kept.

TCR libraries were built from 400 ng RNA with the Immunoverse kit, using molecular barcoded adaptors covering alpha/delta and beta/gamma chains. TCR library preparation used the same RNA that was used for transcriptome sequencing. An Illumina HiSeq 4000 with 2 x 150 cycles was used to sequence the TCR libraries. The paper's processing steps were these. MiXCR aligned TCR reads to human V, D, J and C references and assembled the aligned reads into CDR3 clonotypes, with quality filtering and error correction included. The tcR package in R was used to analyze clonotype counts and gene usage diversity. For inspection of raw mapping reads, RNA-seq reads were mapped by STAR aligner version 2.5.3a onto GRCh37 of the human genome. To test the effect of sequencing depth on detected clonotypes, IR-seq fastq files were randomly downsampled using Seqtk 1.3. The public reads were reanalyzed by TCRdb: fastp trimming at Q25, MiXCR alignment, in-frame beta chains only. Identical CDR3 protein sequences are pooled into one entry, listed with their most common genes and DNA. The authors' filters were not applied to this entry. The sample table contains about 39,000 distinct CDR3 sequences; only one count was recorded for about 15% of them. Jointly, the top ten make up roughly 18% of the sample.

This receptor was identified in a donor over 35 with multiple myeloma. The V gene is TRBV3-1 and the J gene is TRBJ1-1, with TRBD1 perhaps the D gene, on 5 matching bases. What was sequenced was a population of CD138-negative cells sorted from bone marrow. The cell subset or site label here, explained by the study, means: bone marrow mononuclear cells depleted of CD138+ plasma/myeloma cells by negative magnetic selection. The DNA sequence follows: TGTGCCAGCAGCCGGACGGGGCTCGATGAAGCTTTCTTT. Translated, this gives CASSRTGLDEAFF.